The clone carrying this TCR beta chain was counted many times. The data stem from a study of spatial heterogeneity in lung cancer. Germline values: CDR1 SGHTA, CDR2 FQGNSA. This CDR3 comprises 14 residues. V lost 5 bases and J lost 6; bases outside the gene matches: 3. In TCRdb, the 5' RACE reads were re-called with MiXCR into one record per CDR3 protein. The table includes about 39,000 distinct CDR3 sequences, 3% to 3.5% detected once. Time point indicated: sample taken at primary tumor resection. The clonotype originates from a male donor with early-stage non-small cell lung cancer. The gene calls are TRBV7-2 and TRBJ1-4; 10 positions match TRBD1. Source: normal lung tissue next to the tumor, taken at surgery. For the CDR3, the DNA is TGTGCCAGCAGCCGGGACAGGGGCGATGAAAAACTGTTTTTT. Translating gives CASSRDRGDEKLFF.